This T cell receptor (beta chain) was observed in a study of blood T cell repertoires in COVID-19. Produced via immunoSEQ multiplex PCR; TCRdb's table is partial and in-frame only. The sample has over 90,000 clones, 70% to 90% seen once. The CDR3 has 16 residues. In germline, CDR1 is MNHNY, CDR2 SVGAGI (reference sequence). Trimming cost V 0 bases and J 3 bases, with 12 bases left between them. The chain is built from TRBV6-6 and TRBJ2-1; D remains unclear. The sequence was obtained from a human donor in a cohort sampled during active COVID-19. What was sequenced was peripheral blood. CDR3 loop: CASSYSSARGYNEQFF. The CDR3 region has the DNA TGTGCCAGCAGTTACTCGAGTGCCAGAGGCTACAATGAGCAGTTCTTC.